This T cell receptor (beta chain) stems from a study of blood T cell dynamics during melanoma immunotherapy. For the study at large: First-line therapy was either pembrolizumab or nivolumab with ipilimumab for metastatic melanoma.

CDR3 length equals 17 residues. The germline CDR1 and CDR2 sequences are SGHTA and FQGNSA. Trimming took off 5 bases at V and 2 bases at J, with 20 bases between the two ends. Regarding time point: week 3, after first cycle of checkpoint inhibitor. Apart from two fast progressors, RECIST 1.1 response was judged 12 weeks post-infusion. Each bulk PBMC sample had roughly 400 ng DNA loaded. Here immunoSEQ multiplex PCR was the method, and the copy in TCRdb shows in-frame clones only, minus some. The sample has 9,500 to 14,000 clones; approximately 90% are singletons. Specimen: blood, collected from a patient treated with checkpoint blockade. The rearrangement uses TRBV7-2 and TRBJ2-3, with D perhaps TRBD2 (7 bases). This TCR derives from a human donor with melanoma. The CDR3 spells CASSTHRGAQLTDTQYF. The CDR3 DNA sequence: TGTGCCAGCAGCACACACCGGGGGGCCCAGCTCACAGATACGCAGTATTTT.